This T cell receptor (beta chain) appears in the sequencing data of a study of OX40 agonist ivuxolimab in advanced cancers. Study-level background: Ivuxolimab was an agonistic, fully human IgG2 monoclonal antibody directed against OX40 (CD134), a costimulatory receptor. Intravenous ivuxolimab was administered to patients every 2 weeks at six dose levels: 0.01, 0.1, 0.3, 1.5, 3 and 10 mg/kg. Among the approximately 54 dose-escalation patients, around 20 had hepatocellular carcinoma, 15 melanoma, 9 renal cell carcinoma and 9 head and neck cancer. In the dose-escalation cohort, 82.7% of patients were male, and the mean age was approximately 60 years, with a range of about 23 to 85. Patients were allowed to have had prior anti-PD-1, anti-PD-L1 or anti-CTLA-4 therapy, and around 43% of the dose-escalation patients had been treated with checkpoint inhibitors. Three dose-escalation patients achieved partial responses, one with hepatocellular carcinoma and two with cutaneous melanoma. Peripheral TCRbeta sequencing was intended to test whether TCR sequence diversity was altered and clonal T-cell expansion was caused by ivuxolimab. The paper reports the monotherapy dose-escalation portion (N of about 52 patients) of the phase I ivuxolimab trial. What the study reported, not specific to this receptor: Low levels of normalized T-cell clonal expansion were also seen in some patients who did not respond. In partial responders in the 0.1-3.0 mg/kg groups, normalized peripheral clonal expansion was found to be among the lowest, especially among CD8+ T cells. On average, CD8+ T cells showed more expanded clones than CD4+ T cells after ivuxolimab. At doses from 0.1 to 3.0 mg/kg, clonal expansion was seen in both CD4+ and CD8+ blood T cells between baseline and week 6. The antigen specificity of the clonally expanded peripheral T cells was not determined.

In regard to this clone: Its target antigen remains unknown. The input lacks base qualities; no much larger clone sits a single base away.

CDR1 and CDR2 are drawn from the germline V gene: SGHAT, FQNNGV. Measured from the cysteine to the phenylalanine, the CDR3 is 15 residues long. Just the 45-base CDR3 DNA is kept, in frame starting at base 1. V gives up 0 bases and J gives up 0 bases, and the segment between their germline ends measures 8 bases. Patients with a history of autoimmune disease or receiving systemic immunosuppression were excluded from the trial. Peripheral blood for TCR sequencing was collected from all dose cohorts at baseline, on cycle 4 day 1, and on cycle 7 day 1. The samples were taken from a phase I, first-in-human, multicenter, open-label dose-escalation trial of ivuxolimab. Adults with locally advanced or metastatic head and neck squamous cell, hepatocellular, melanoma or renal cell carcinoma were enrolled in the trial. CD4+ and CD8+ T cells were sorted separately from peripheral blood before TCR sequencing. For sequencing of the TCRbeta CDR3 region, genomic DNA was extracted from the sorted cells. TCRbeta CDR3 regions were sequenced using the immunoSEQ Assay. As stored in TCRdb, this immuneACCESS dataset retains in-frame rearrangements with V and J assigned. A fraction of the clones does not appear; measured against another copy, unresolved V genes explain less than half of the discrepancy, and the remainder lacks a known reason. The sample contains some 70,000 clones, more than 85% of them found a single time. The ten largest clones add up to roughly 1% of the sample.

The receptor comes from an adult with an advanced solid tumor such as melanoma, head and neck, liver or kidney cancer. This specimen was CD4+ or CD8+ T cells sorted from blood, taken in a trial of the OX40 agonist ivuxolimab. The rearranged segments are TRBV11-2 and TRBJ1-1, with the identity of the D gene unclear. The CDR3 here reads CASSLDMRMNTEAFF. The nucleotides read TGTGCCAGCAGCTTAGATATGCGGATGAACACTGAAGCTTTCTTT.